This is a list of T cell receptor beta chains from one sample in a study of T cells in Graves' hyperthyroidism and ophthalmopathy. TCRdb recomputed calls from the multiplex PCR reads with MiXCR, one row per CDR3 protein. The sample contains 400,000 to 600,000 distinct CDR3 sequences, 15% to 20% of which appear only once. Sequencing input: blood. These receptors all come from a woman younger than 45 with Graves' ophthalmopathy. Each CDR3 is given with its conserved first and last residue. A D gene is named only where the DNA matches it firmly. Clone size appears in some rows only: once, few, many, or a class for an expanded clone.

size: many; J: TRBJ1-5; D: NA; V: TRBV12-3/TRBV12-4; DNA: TGTGCCAGCAGCCCCCTGGGACAGCCCCAGCATTTT; CDR3: CASSPLGQPQHF
size: NA; J: TRBJ2-1; D: NA; V: TRBV7-3; DNA: TGTGCCAGCAGCGAGGGAGGGGGCAATGAGCAGTTCTTC; CDR3: CASSEGGGNEQFF
size: many; J: TRBJ1-2; D: TRBD1; V: TRBV2; DNA: TGTGCCAGCAGTGAAGCGCTTCGACAGGGGAGAGGCTACACCTTC; CDR3: CASSEALRQGRGYTF
size: NA; J: TRBJ2-7; D: NA; V: TRBV30; DNA: TGTGCCTGGAGTATCCGGGGGGCCCACGAGCAGTACTTC; CDR3: CAWSIRGAHEQYF
size: NA; J: TRBJ2-7; D: TRBD1; V: TRBV6-2/TRBV6-3; DNA: TGTGCCAGCAGGCCAAAGGCCAGACAGGGCTACGAGCAGTACTTC; CDR3: CASRPKARQGYEQYF
size: many; J: TRBJ2-7; D: NA; V: TRBV5-1; DNA: TGCGCCAGCAGCCAGACCGGGCACCAGTACGAGCAGTACTTC; CDR3: CASSQTGHQYEQYF
size: NA; J: TRBJ1-2; D: NA; V: TRBV6-1; DNA: TGTGCCAGCAGTGCCCTTGAGGGGCTGGGTGGCTACACCTTC; CDR3: CASSALEGLGGYTF
size: NA; J: TRBJ2-5; D: NA; V: TRBV10-2; DNA: TGCGCCAGCAGTGAGCTTCAGGGGGAGACCCAGTACTTC; CDR3: CASSELQGETQYF
size: few; J: TRBJ2-1; D: NA; V: TRBV13; DNA: TGTGCCAGCAGCTTAGAACACAATGAGCAGTTCTTC; CDR3: CASSLEHNEQFF
size: many; J: TRBJ2-7; D: NA; V: TRBV6-1; DNA: TGTGCCAGCAGTCGGGCGTCAGAGCAGTACTTC; CDR3: CASSRASEQYF
size: many; J: TRBJ2-5; D: NA; V: TRBV14; DNA: TGTGCCAGCAGCCAAGATAGGGGGACCCAGTACTTC; CDR3: CASSQDRGTQYF
size: many; J: TRBJ2-3; D: TRBD1; V: TRBV28; DNA: TGTGCCAGCAGCCCTCGACAGGGGTTCGGCACAGATACGCAGTATTTT; CDR3: CASSPRQGFGTDTQYF
size: many; J: TRBJ1-1; D: NA; V: TRBV6-6; DNA: TGTGCCAGCAGTTACTCGAAACGCACTGAAGCTTTCTTT; CDR3: CASSYSKRTEAFF
size: once; J: TRBJ2-5; D: NA; V: TRBV20-1; DNA: TGCAGTGCAAAGGACTTTCTGGAGACCCAGTACTTC; CDR3: CSAKDFLETQYF
size: many; J: TRBJ1-1; D: TRBD1; V: TRBV20-1; DNA: TGCAGTGCCCCTTGGAGGGACAGGGTCGTTGAAGCTTTCTTT; CDR3: CSAPWRDRVVEAFF
size: many; J: TRBJ2-7; D: NA; V: TRBV5-4; DNA: TGTGCCAGCAGCTATGTGGGCGACGTTTCCGAGCAGTACTTC; CDR3: CASSYVGDVSEQYF
size: few; J: TRBJ2-1; D: NA; V: TRBV12-3/TRBV12-4; DNA: TGTGCCAGCACGGGACTCTTCCATGAGCAGTTCTTC; CDR3: CASTGLFHEQFF
size: many; J: TRBJ2-3; D: TRBD2; V: TRBV5-1; DNA: TGCGCCAGCAGCGAGGGACTAGCGGGAGCGATCACAGATACGCAGTATTTT; CDR3: CASSEGLAGAITDTQYF
size: many; J: TRBJ2-5; D: TRBD1; V: TRBV7-2; DNA: TGTGCCAGCAGCGGAGACAGGGGTTGGACTGAGACCCAGTACTTC; CDR3: CASSGDRGWTETQYF
size: many; J: TRBJ2-4; D: NA; V: TRBV11-2; DNA: TGTGCCAGCAGCTTATCGAGCGTCAAAAACATTCAGTACTTC; CDR3: CASSLSSVKNIQYF
size: many; J: TRBJ2-2; D: NA; V: TRBV12-3/TRBV12-4; DNA: TGTGCCAGCATTTCCGGGACCGTGAACACCGGGGAGCTGTTTTTT; CDR3: CASISGTVNTGELFF
size: few; J: TRBJ1-2; D: NA; V: TRBV6-1; DNA: TGTGCCAGCAGCAACCGGGACGAGTCTAACTATGGCTACACCTTC; CDR3: CASSNRDESNYGYTF
size: NA; J: TRBJ2-3; D: TRBD2; V: TRBV5-6; DNA: TGTGCCAGCAGTTACATAGCGGGAGAAGGGAGAGATACGCAGTATTTT; CDR3: CASSYIAGEGRDTQYF
size: NA; J: TRBJ2-5; D: NA; V: TRBV2; DNA: TGTGCCAGCAGGAAAGAGACCCAGTACTTC; CDR3: CASRKETQYF
size: few; J: TRBJ2-7; D: NA; V: TRBV6-1; DNA: TGTGCCAGCGATGGGGACGACGCCTACGAGCAGTACTTC; CDR3: CASDGDDAYEQYF
size: NA; J: TRBJ2-7; D: NA; V: TRBV7-9; DNA: TGTGCCAGCAGCTTAGTCGGGAGAGGGACCTACGAGCAGTACTTC; CDR3: CASSLVGRGTYEQYF
size: many; J: TRBJ1-5; D: TRBD1; V: TRBV30; DNA: TGTGCCTGGAACGGACAGGGGGCTGGACCCCAGCATTTT; CDR3: CAWNGQGAGPQHF
size: few; J: TRBJ2-3; D: NA; V: TRBV4-2; DNA: TGTGCCAGCAGCCAAGATTGGGGCCGGACGTCGTCTAGCACAGATACGCAGTATTTT; CDR3: CASSQDWGRTSSSTDTQYF
size: many; J: TRBJ2-5; D: NA; V: TRBV5-1; DNA: TGCGCCAGCAGCTCGCCACAGGGAGGGGAGACCCAGTACTTC; CDR3: CASSSPQGGETQYF
size: many; J: TRBJ2-1; D: TRBD2; V: TRBV9; DNA: TGTGCCAGCAGCATACTAGCGAACAATGAGCAGTTCTTC; CDR3: CASSILANNEQFF
size: many; J: TRBJ2-1; D: TRBD2; V: TRBV20-1; DNA: TGCAGTGCTAGCGGGAGGGCCCAATATGAGCAGTTCTTC; CDR3: CSASGRAQYEQFF
size: many; J: TRBJ1-5; D: NA; V: TRBV30; DNA: TGTGCCTGGAGTGTCAGTTTTGAGCCCCAGCATTTT; CDR3: CAWSVSFEPQHF
size: many; J: TRBJ2-7; D: TRBD1; V: TRBV3-1; DNA: TGTGCCAGCAGCCCTAGGGACAGACTTTCCTACGAGCAGTACTTC; CDR3: CASSPRDRLSYEQYF
size: NA; J: TRBJ1-5; D: NA; V: TRBV7-2; DNA: TGTGCCAGCAGCTCATCCGGGATGCGACATCAGCCCCAGCATTTT; CDR3: CASSSSGMRHQPQHF
size: many; J: TRBJ2-3; D: NA; V: TRBV6-1; DNA: TGTGCCAGCAGGCCAACCGCGACTGGCACAGATACGCAGTATTTT; CDR3: CASRPTATGTDTQYF
size: NA; J: TRBJ1-5; D: NA; V: TRBV10-1; DNA: TGCGCCAGCAGTGAGAGGGGGATCCAGCCCCAGCATTTT; CDR3: CASSERGIQPQHF
size: NA; J: TRBJ1-2; D: NA; V: TRBV29-1; DNA: TGCAGCGTTGAGGGGACCTTCCATGGCTACACCTTC; CDR3: CSVEGTFHGYTF
size: many; J: TRBJ1-2; D: NA; V: TRBV28; DNA: TGTGCCAGCAGTTTCGGGGGGCGTTCCTATGGCTACACCTTC; CDR3: CASSFGGRSYGYTF
size: few; J: TRBJ1-1; D: TRBD1; V: TRBV6-2/TRBV6-3; DNA: TGTGCCAGCACACTGACAGGGATGAACACTGAAGCTTTCTTT; CDR3: CASTLTGMNTEAFF
size: few; J: TRBJ2-3; D: NA; V: TRBV9; DNA: TGTGCCAGCAGCCTCTTGGGGCTAGGGACAGATACGCAGTATTTT; CDR3: CASSLLGLGTDTQYF
size: few; J: TRBJ2-1; D: NA; V: TRBV6-2/TRBV6-3; DNA: TGTGCCAGCAGTTGGGCGGGATCCGCCAACAATGAGCAGTTCTTC; CDR3: CASSWAGSANNEQFF
size: many; J: TRBJ2-3; D: TRBD2; V: TRBV11-3; DNA: TGTGCCAGCAGCCGACTAGCGTCTAGCACAGATACGCAGTATTTT; CDR3: CASSRLASSTDTQYF
size: few; J: TRBJ2-3; D: TRBD2; V: TRBV6-5; DNA: TGTGCCAGCAGTTACAGGGCGGGAGGGGGATATACGCAGTATTTT; CDR3: CASSYRAGGGYTQYF
size: few; J: TRBJ1-1; D: NA; V: TRBV5-1; DNA: TGCGCCAGCAGCCCGGACGGAGTGAACACTGAAGCTTTCTTT; CDR3: CASSPDGVNTEAFF
size: NA; J: TRBJ1-4; D: NA; V: TRBV10-3; DNA: TGTGCCATCAGTGACCAGACAGGTACCCATGAAAAACTGTTTTTT; CDR3: CAISDQTGTHEKLFF
size: many; J: TRBJ2-3; D: NA; V: TRBV6-2/TRBV6-3; DNA: TGTGCCAGCAGAGGTGGACTAGATACGCAGTATTTT; CDR3: CASRGGLDTQYF
size: many; J: TRBJ2-7; D: NA; V: TRBV30; DNA: TGTGCCTGGATGATTGTCGGAGAGCAGTACTTC; CDR3: CAWMIVGEQYF
size: NA; J: TRBJ2-6; D: NA; V: TRBV27; DNA: TGTGCCAGCAGTTTCTTCACTAGTGCCGGGGCCAACGTCCTGACTTTC; CDR3: CASSFFTSAGANVLTF
size: many; J: TRBJ1-2; D: NA; V: TRBV2; DNA: TGTGCCAGCACTCGCGAGGGATTAAACTATGGCTACACCTTC; CDR3: CASTREGLNYGYTF
size: NA; J: TRBJ2-4; D: NA; V: TRBV20-1; DNA: TGCAGTGCTAGAGATAGACGGACACCCTCTGGCATTCAGTACTTC; CDR3: CSARDRRTPSGIQYF
size: many; J: TRBJ2-3; D: NA; V: TRBV4-1; DNA: TGCGCCAGCAGCCAAGTGGCACGGAGGCTCACAGATACGCAGTATTTT; CDR3: CASSQVARRLTDTQYF
size: NA; J: TRBJ2-7; D: NA; V: TRBV4-3; DNA: TGCGCCAGCAGCCGAGGACGGGGTGTTTACGAGCAGTACTTC; CDR3: CASSRGRGVYEQYF
size: NA; J: TRBJ2-5; D: NA; V: TRBV7-2; DNA: TGTGCCAGCAGCTTAGATGGACTTGCCCAAGAGACCCAGTACTTC; CDR3: CASSLDGLAQETQYF
size: NA; J: TRBJ2-5; D: NA; V: TRBV3-1; DNA: TGTGCCAGCAGCTGGAGGGCAGGGGGGGAGGAGACCCAGTACTTC; CDR3: CASSWRAGGEETQYF
size: many; J: TRBJ2-5; D: NA; V: TRBV7-2; DNA: TGTGCCAGCAGCTGGCCCGGGGGTGGGGAGACCCAGTACTTC; CDR3: CASSWPGGGETQYF
size: few; J: TRBJ2-1; D: TRBD1; V: TRBV6-1; DNA: TGTGCCAGCAGTGAAGCCGGGACAGCTTACAATGAGCAGTTCTTC; CDR3: CASSEAGTAYNEQFF
size: many; J: TRBJ2-3; D: TRBD2; V: TRBV9; DNA: TGTGCCAGCAGCGTAGGAGGGACTAGCGGGTTCACAGATACGCAGTATTTT; CDR3: CASSVGGTSGFTDTQYF
size: NA; J: TRBJ2-5; D: TRBD2; V: TRBV19; DNA: TGTGCCAGCTCGGGGATTAGCGGGAGTATCGAGACCCAGTACTTC; CDR3: CASSGISGSIETQYF
size: NA; J: TRBJ2-3; D: NA; V: TRBV7-8; DNA: TGTGCCAGCAGAGTAGGAGATACGCAGTATTTT; CDR3: CASRVGDTQYF
size: many; J: TRBJ1-1; D: NA; V: TRBV7-8; DNA: TGTGCCAGCAGCTTAGCGGGGGGGACGCCTTTCTTT; CDR3: CASSLAGGTPFF